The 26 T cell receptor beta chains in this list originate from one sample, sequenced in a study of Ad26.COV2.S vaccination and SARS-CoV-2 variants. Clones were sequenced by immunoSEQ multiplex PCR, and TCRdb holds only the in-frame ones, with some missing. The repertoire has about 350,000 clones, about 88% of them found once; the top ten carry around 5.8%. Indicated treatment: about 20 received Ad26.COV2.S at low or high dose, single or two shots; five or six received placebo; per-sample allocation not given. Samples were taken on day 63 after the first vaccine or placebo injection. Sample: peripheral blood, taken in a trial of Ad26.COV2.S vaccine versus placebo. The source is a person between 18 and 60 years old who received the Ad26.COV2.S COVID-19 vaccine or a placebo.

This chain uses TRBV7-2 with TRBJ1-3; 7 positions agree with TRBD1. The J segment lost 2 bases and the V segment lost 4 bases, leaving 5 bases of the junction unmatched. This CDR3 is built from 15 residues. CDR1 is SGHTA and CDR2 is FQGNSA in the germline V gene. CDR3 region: CASSYGTATGNTIYF. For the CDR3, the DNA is TGTGCCAGCAGCTATGGGACAGCCACTGGAAACACCATATATTTT.

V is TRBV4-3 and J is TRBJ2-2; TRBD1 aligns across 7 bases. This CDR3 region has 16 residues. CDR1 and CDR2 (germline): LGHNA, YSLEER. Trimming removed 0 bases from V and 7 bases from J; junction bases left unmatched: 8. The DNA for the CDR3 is TGCGCCAGCAGCCAAGATCTCAAGGGGGCGTACGGGGAGCTGTTTTTT. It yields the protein CASSQDLKGAYGELFF.

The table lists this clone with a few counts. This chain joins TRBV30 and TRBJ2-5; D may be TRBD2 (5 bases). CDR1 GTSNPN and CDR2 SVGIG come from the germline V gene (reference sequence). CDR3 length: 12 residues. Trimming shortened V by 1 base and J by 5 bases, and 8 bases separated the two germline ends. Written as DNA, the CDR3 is TGTGCCTGGAGTGCGGGGTTGGAGACCCAGTACTTC. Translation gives CAWSAGLETQYF.

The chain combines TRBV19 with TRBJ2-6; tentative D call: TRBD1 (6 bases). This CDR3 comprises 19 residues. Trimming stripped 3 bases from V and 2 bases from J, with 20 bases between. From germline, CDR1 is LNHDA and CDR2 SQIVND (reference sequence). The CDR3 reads CASSINSRGGVAGANVLTF. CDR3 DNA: TGTGCCAGTAGTATCAACTCGAGAGGGGGTGTAGCTGGGGCCAACGTCCTGACTTTC.

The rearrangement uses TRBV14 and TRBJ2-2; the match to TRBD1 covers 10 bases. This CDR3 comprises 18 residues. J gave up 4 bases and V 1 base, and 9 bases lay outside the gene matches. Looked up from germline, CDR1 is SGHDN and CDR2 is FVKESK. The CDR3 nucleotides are TGTGCCAGCAGCCAAGTGTTTCAAGGACAGGGGGGCACCGGGGAGCTGTTTTTT. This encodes CASSQVFQGQGGTGELFF.

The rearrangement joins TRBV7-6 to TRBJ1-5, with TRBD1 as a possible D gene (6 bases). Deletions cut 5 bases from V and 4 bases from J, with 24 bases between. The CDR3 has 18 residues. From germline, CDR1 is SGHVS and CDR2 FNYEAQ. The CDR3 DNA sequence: TGTGCCAGCAGCCGAAGCGGGGGGCCAGGTGGGAGAAATCAGCCCCAGCATTTT. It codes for CASSRSGGPGGRNQPQHF.

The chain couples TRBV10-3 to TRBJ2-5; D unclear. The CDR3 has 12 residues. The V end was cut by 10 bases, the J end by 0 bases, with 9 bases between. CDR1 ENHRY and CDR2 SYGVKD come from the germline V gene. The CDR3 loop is CATKDYQETQYF. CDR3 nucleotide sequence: TGTGCCACGAAGGATTACCAAGAGACCCAGTACTTC.

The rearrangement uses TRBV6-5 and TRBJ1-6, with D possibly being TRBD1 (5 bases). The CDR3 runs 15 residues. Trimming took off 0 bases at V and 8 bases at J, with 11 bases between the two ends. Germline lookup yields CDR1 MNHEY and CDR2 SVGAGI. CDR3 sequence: CASSYSGGEDSPLHF. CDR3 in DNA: TGTGCCAGCAGTTACTCTGGGGGGGAAGATTCACCCCTCCACTTT.

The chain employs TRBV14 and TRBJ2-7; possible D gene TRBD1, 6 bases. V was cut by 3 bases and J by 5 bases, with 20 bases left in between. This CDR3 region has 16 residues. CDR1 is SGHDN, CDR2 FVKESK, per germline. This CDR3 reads CASSQGQDLYYDEQYF. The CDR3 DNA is TGTGCCAGCAGCCAGGGACAAGACCTATACTACGACGAGCAGTACTTC. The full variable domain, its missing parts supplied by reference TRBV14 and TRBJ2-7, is EAGVTQFPSHSVIEKGQTVTLRCDPISGHDNLYWYRRVMGKEIKFLLHFVKESKQDESGMPNNRFLAERTGGTYSTLKVQPAELEDSGVYFCASSQGQDLYYDEQYFGPGTRLTVT.

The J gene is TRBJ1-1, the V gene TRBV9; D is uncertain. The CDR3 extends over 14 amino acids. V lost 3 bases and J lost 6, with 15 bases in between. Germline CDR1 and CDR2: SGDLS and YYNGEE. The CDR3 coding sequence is TGTGCCAGCAGCGCCAACTCCCACACATCTGAAGCTTTCTTT. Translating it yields CASSANSHTSEAFF.

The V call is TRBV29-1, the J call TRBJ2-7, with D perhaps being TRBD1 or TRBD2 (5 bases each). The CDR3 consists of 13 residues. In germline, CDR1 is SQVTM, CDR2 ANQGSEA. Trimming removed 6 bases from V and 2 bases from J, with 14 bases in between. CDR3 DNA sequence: TGCAGCGTCTATAAGAGGGGTACCTACGAGCAGTACTTC. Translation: CSVYKRGTYEQYF.

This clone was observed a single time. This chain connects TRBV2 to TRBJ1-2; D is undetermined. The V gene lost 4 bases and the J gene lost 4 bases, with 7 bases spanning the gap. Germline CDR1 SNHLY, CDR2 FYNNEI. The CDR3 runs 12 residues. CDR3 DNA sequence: TGTGCCAGCAGTGGTCAGATCTATGGCTACACCTTC. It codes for CASSGQIYGYTF.

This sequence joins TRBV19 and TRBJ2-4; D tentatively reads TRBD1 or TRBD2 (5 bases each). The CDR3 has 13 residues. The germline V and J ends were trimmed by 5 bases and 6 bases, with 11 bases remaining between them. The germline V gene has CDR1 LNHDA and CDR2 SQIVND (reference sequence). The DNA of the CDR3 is TGTGCCAGTAGTCGGGGCGCGGGAAACATTCAGTACTTC. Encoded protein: CASSRGAGNIQYF.

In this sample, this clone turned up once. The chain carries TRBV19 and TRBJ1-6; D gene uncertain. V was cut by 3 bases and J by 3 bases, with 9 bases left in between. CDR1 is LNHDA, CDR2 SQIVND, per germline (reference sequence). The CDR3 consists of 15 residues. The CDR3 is CASSIGYGYNSPLHF. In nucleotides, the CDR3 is TGTGCCAGTAGTATCGGGTACGGCTATAATTCACCCCTCCACTTT.

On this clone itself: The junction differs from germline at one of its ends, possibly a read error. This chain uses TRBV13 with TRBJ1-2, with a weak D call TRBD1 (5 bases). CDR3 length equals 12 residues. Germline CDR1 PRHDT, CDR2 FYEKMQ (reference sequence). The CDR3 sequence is CVSSLAGDGYTF. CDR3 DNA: TGTGTCAGCAGCTTAGCGGGGGATGGCTACACCTTC.

The CDR3 loop is CASSDGTSGSTDTQYF. The CDR3 DNA reads as TGTGCCAGCAGTGACGGGACTAGCGGAAGCACAGATACGCAGTATTTT. The rearrangement links TRBV6-4 to TRBJ2-3; 11 bases are shared with TRBD2. Trimming at V came to 2 bases and at J to 0 bases, leaving 1 base not matched to a gene. Germline V lookup: CDR1 MRHNA, CDR2 SNTAGT. The CDR3 has 16 residues.

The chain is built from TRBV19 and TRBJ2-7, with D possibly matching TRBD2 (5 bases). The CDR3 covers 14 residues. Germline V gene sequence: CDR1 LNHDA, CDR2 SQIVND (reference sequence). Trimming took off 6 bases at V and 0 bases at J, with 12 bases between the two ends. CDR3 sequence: CASSAFGSSYEQYF. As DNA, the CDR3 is TGTGCCAGTAGCGCGTTTGGGAGCTCCTACGAGCAGTACTTC.

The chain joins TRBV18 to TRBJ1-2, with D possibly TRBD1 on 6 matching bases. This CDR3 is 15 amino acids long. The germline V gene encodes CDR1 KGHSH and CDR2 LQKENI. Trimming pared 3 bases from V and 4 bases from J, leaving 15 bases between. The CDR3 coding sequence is TGTGCCAGCTCACCTCGACAGGATTACGCCTATGGCTACACCTTC. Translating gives CASSPRQDYAYGYTF.

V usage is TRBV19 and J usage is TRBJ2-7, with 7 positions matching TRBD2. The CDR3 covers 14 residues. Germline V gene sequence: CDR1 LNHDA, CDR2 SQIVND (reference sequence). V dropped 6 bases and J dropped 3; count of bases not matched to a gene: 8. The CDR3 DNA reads TGTGCCAGTAGCCCGGGACTAACGAACTACGAGCAGTACTTC. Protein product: CASSPGLTNYEQYF.

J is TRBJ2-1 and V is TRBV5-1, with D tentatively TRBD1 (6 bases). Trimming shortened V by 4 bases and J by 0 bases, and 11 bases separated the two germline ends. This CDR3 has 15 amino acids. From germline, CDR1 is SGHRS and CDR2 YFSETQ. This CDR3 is CASSPEGVSYNEQFF. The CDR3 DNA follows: TGCGCCAGCAGCCCCGAGGGGGTCTCCTACAATGAGCAGTTCTTC.

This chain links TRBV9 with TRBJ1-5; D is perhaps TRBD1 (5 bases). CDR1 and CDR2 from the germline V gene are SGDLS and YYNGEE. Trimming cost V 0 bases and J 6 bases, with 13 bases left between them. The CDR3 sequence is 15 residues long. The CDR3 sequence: CASSVEGHGFQPQHF. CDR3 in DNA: TGTGCCAGCAGCGTAGAGGGGCACGGTTTTCAGCCCCAGCATTTT.

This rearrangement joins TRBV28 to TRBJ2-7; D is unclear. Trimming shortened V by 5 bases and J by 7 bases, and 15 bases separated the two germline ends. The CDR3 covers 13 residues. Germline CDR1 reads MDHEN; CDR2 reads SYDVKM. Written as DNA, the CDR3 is TGTGCCAGCAGTCTGCCTCAGTCAAAAGAGCAGTACTTC. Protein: CASSLPQSKEQYF.

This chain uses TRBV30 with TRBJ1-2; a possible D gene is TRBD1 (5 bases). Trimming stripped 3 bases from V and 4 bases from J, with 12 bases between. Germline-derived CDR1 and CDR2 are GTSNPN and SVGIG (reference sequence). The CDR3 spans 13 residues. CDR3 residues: CAWRAGKSYGYTF. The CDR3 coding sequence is TGTGCCTGGAGGGCAGGGAAGAGCTATGGCTACACCTTC.

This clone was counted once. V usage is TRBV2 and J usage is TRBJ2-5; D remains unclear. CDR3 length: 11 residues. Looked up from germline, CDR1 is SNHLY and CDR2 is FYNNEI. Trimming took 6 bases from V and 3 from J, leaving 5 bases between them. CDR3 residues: CASSAEETQYF. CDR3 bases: TGTGCCAGCAGCGCCGAAGAGACCCAGTACTTC.

The CDR3 spells CASSPSSSYAFHTF. DNA for the CDR3: TGTGCCAGCAGCCCCAGCTCTAGCTATGCATTCCACACCTTC. The chain couples TRBV3-1 (or the pseudogene TRBV3-2) to TRBJ1-2, with D unresolved. V lost 4 bases, J lost 12 bases, and 21 bases lay in between. Germline-derived CDR1 and CDR2 are LGHDT and YNNKEL (reference sequence). This CDR3 contains 14 residues.

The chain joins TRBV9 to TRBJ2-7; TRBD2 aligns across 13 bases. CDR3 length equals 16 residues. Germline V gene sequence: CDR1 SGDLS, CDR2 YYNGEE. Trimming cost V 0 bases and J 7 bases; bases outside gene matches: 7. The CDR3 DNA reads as TGTGCCAGCAGCGTAGCGACTAGCGGGAGGAGCCGTGAGCAGTACTTC. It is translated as CASSVATSGRSREQYF.